The 29 T cell receptor beta chains listed next were all sequenced from one sample in a study of T-cell memory formation after mild COVID-19. TCRdb passed the 5' RACE reads through MiXCR, listing each CDR3 protein once. The sample consists of nearly 250,000 distinct CDR3 sequences, 15% of them appearing once. Source material: PBMCs or a T cell subset sorted from them (not recorded which). The receptors derive from an adult woman who had mild COVID-19 (a few samples of this study predate the infection). Cell type and time point are not known.

This clonotype occurred many times. The rearrangement uses TRBV25-1 and TRBJ2-5; D remains ambiguous. Between the trimmed V and J ends, which lost 1 base and 3 bases, there was a span of 6 bases. This CDR3 has 13 residues. The germline gives CDR1 MGHDK, CDR2 SYGVNS. For the CDR3, the DNA is TGTGCCAGCAGTGAATCTCCGAAAGAGACCCAGTACTTC. It translates to CASSESPKETQYF.

This clonotype showed up just a few times. The CDR3 spells CASSLARASGNTDTQYF. The DNA for the CDR3 is TGCGCCAGCAGCTTGGCCAGGGCTAGCGGGAACACAGATACGCAGTATTTT. The gene calls are TRBV5-1 and TRBJ2-3; 9 bases match TRBD2. The CDR3 extends over 17 amino acids. J gave up 2 bases and V 0 bases, and 7 bases lay outside the gene matches. Germline-derived CDR1 and CDR2 are SGHRS and YFSETQ.

The chain couples TRBV3-1 to TRBJ2-2; 7 bases agree with TRBD2. Germline trimming cut 4 bases from V and 4 bases from J; bases unmatched to any gene: 15. The CDR3 is 18 residues long. In germline, CDR1 is LGHDT, CDR2 YNNKEL (reference sequence). Written as DNA, the CDR3 is TGTGCCAGCAGCCCCTCTTTCGGAAGCGGGGAGTCCACCGGGGAGCTGTTTTTT. It is translated as CASSPSFGSGESTGELFF.

The chain joins TRBV7-2 to TRBJ2-7; 12 bases match TRBD2. CDR3 size: 19 residues. The ends lost 5 bases at V and 0 bases at J; junction bases unmatched: 14. CDR1 and CDR2 (germline): SGHTA, FQGNSA. The CDR3 reads CASSPRLAGEWLGSYEQYF. The CDR3 region has the DNA TGTGCCAGCAGCCCTAGACTAGCGGGAGAGTGGCTCGGCTCCTACGAGCAGTACTTC.

CDR3 DNA: TGTGCCTGGAGTGTAAGACGGCCACGGCTTAACTATGGCTACACCTTC. Translation: CAWSVRRPRLNYGYTF. The J gene is TRBJ1-2, the V gene TRBV30; no clear D gene. The CDR3 is made up of 16 amino acids. From germline, CDR1 is GTSNPN and CDR2 SVGIG (reference sequence). Trimming took off 0 bases at V and 1 base at J, with 15 bases between the two ends.

This clonotype has more than one count but fewer than ten. The chain recombines TRBV20-1 with TRBJ1-1, with D possibly matching TRBD1 (5 bases). The CDR3 has 15 amino acids. Trimming shortened V by 1 base and J by 1 base, and 13 bases separated the two germline ends. Germline values: CDR1 DFQATT, CDR2 SNEGSKA (reference sequence). DNA for the CDR3: TGCAGTGCTAGAGGCTCTAGGGGAGGGAACACTGAAGCTTTCTTT. Amino acid sequence: CSARGSRGGNTEAFF.

The genes are TRBV7-2 and TRBJ1-5; D is perhaps TRBD1 (5 bases). CDR3 size: 16 residues. V was cut by 2 bases and J by 2 bases, with 13 bases left in between. The germline V gene has CDR1 SGHTA and CDR2 FQGNSA. The CDR3 DNA follows: TGTGCCAGCAGCTTAAATCCAGGGCTGGGCAATCAGCCCCAGCATTTT. Encoded protein: CASSLNPGLGNQPQHF. Looking up the rest from reference TRBV7-2 and TRBJ1-5 gives the full variable domain: GAGVSQSPSNKVTEKGKDVELRCDPISGHTALYWYRQSLGQGLEFLIYFQGNSAPDKSGLPSDRFSAERTGGSVSTLTIQRTQQEDSAVYLCASSLNPGLGNQPQHFGDGTRLSIL.

This clonotype was recorded a few times. The chain combines TRBV12-3 or TRBV12-4 with TRBJ1-5, with D unclear. The V end lost 2 bases, the J end lost 2 bases, and 4 bases lay between the germline ends. The CDR3 is made up of 13 amino acids. Here the CDR3 reads CASSLWGNQPQHF. As DNA, the CDR3 is TGTGCCAGCAGTTTATGGGGCAATCAGCCCCAGCATTTT.

This clonotype has only a few counts. This sequence joins TRBV27 and TRBJ2-7, with 7 bases that match TRBD1. V dropped 6 bases and J dropped 2; count of bases not matched to a gene: 7. There are 14 residues in the CDR3. The V gene's germline CDR1 is MNHEY and CDR2 SMNVEV (reference sequence). CDR3 DNA sequence: TGTGCCAGCAGAATCGTAGGGGGCACCTACGAGCAGTACTTC. It yields the protein CASRIVGGTYEQYF.

This clonotype was detected only a few times. V gene TRBV10-3 combines with J gene TRBJ1-1, with TRBD1 matching over 8 bases. This CDR3 region has 12 residues. V shed 5 bases, J shed 9 bases, and the junction held 5 bases outside the gene matches. Germline V gene lookup returns CDR1 ENHRY and CDR2 SYGVKD. CDR3 residues: CAISPRQGQAFF. In nucleotides, the CDR3 is TGTGCCATCAGTCCCCGACAGGGGCAAGCTTTCTTT.

Only a few counts were recorded for this clonotype. The chain is built from TRBV10-3 and TRBJ2-3; D possibly corresponds to TRBD2 (6 bases). The CDR3 has 13 residues. Germline values: CDR1 ENHRY, CDR2 SYGVKD. V shed 7 bases and J shed 5 bases, with 13 bases lying between them. The DNA for the CDR3 is TGTGCCATCATGACCGGGGGTGGAGATACGCAGTATTTT. Translating it yields CAIMTGGGDTQYF.

The chain combines TRBV20-1 with TRBJ1-1; 8 nucleotides align to TRBD1. V trimming: 6 bases; J trimming: 7 bases; junction bases outside the gene matches: 13. The germline gives CDR1 DFQATT, CDR2 SNEGSKA (reference sequence). The CDR3 length is 14 residues. CDR3 amino acids: CSAPVPGQVGEAFF. Here the CDR3 DNA reads TGCAGTGCCCCTGTACCGGGACAGGTCGGTGAAGCTTTCTTT.

Only a few counts were recorded for this clonotype. The chain carries TRBV5-1 and TRBJ2-6; maybe TRBD1 (5 bases). CDR3 length equals 15 residues. Trimming shortened V by 2 bases and J by 1 base, and 7 bases separated the two germline ends. Germline V CDR1 and CDR2: SGHRS, YFSETQ. This chain's CDR3 is CASSLYRSGANVLTF. The CDR3 DNA follows: TGCGCCAGCAGCTTATACAGGTCTGGGGCCAACGTCCTGACTTTC.

The chain joins TRBV18 to TRBJ2-5; 7 nucleotides match TRBD2. CDR1 KGHSH and CDR2 LQKENI come from the germline V gene. This CDR3 is 16 amino acids long. The J segment lost 4 bases and the V segment lost 1 base, leaving 9 bases of the junction unmatched. CDR3 nucleotide sequence: TGTGCCAGCTCACCACTTAGCGGGCACGCACCAGAGACCCAGTACTTC. It yields the protein CASSPLSGHAPETQYF.

The gene calls are TRBV27 and TRBJ2-1; the D is unclear. Trimming took 5 bases from V and 7 from J, leaving 15 bases between them. The germline V gene has CDR1 MNHEY and CDR2 SMNVEV (reference sequence). CDR3 length: 14 amino acids. The DNA for the CDR3 is TGTGCCAGCAGTCTACACAGAGATTGGAATGAGCAGTTCTTC. It encodes CASSLHRDWNEQFF.

This clonotype was recorded a few times. This chain uses TRBV6-5 with TRBJ2-7; 7 bases line up with TRBD2. The germline CDR1 and CDR2 sequences are MNHEY and SVGAGI. V was pared by 2 bases and J by 2 bases, with 6 bases of the junction left unmatched. The CDR3 has 15 amino acids. The CDR3 DNA follows: TGTGCCAGCAGTTACCAACTCCGGGGGGCCTACGAGCAGTACTTC. Translating gives CASSYQLRGAYEQYF.

This chain uses TRBV6-5 with TRBJ2-3; D remains ambiguous. Trimming left V 4 bases short and J 2 bases short, with 10 bases between. There are 14 residues in the CDR3. Germline CDR1 and CDR2: MNHEY and SVGAGI. The CDR3 sequence: CASSWSRTTDTQYF. CDR3 nucleotide sequence: TGTGCCAGCAGTTGGAGTCGAACCACAGATACGCAGTATTTT.

There are a few counts of this clonotype. The chain carries TRBV19 and TRBJ2-7; tentative D call: TRBD2 (7 bases). The V gene's germline CDR1 is LNHDA and CDR2 SQIVND (reference sequence). V shed 5 bases and J shed 3 bases, with 14 bases lying between them. The CDR3 runs to 14 residues. For the CDR3, the DNA is TGTGCCAGTAGTTTGGCGGGGGCCTTCTACGAGCAGTACTTC. Translating it yields CASSLAGAFYEQYF.

This chain joins TRBV20-1 and TRBJ1-3, with TRBD1 identical over 7 bases. The CDR3 covers 15 residues. After removal of 6 bases from V and 1 base from J, the junction contained 9 bases not matched to a gene. Germline CDR1 and CDR2: DFQATT and SNEGSKA (reference sequence). In DNA form, the CDR3 reads TGCAGTGCCAAACGACAGGGACGGTCTGGAAACACCATATATTTT. Protein product: CSAKRQGRSGNTIYF.

This clonotype showed up just a few times. At one end the junction does not follow the germline gene, possibly because of a read error. The V call is TRBV4-3, the J call TRBJ2-3; D gene uncertain. The CDR3 is made up of 13 amino acids. Germline CDR1 and CDR2: LGHNA and YSLEER. As DNA, the CDR3 is TGCGCCAGCAGCCAAGGGACCACAAATACGCAGTATTTT. Protein product: CASSQGTTNTQYF.

This clonotype was counted between two and nine times. The V gene is TRBV6-1, the J gene TRBJ1-5, with 9 bases fitting TRBD1. The V gene's germline CDR1 is MNHNS and CDR2 SASEGT. The CDR3 has 15 amino acids. V was pared by 6 bases and J by 2 bases, with 5 bases of the junction left unmatched. DNA of the CDR3: TGTGCCAGCAGGGGACAGGGCGGCGGCAATCAGCCCCAGCATTTT. Protein product: CASRGQGGGNQPQHF.

The rearrangement links TRBV20-1 to TRBJ2-5, with a weak D call TRBD2 (5 bases). V was clipped by 1 base and J by 5 bases, with 11 bases between them. The CDR3 is 13 amino acids. Germline assignment: CDR1 DFQATT and CDR2 SNEGSKA (reference sequence). Here the CDR3 reads CSARVPGWETQYF. CDR3 DNA: TGCAGTGCTAGAGTCCCGGGGTGGGAGACCCAGTACTTC.

This rearrangement joins TRBV7-3 to TRBJ2-1, with 10 bases lining up with TRBD2. This CDR3 comprises 20 residues. In germline, CDR1 is SGHTA, CDR2 FQGTGA. Trimming removed 4 bases from V and 0 bases from J; junction bases left unmatched: 15. CDR3 nucleotides: TGTGCCAGCAGCTCCCAGGGGATAGCGGGAGGACGTAGCTCCTACAATGAGCAGTTCTTC. Amino acid sequence: CASSSQGIAGGRSSYNEQFF.

This chain links TRBV20-1 with TRBJ2-1; D unclear. V lost 0 bases to trimming and J lost 2 bases, with 11 bases between them. Germline values: CDR1 DFQATT, CDR2 SNEGSKA (reference sequence). This CDR3 is 15 amino acids long. CDR3 region: CSARDPSRTYNEQFF. In DNA, the CDR3 is TGCAGTGCTAGAGATCCCAGCAGAACCTACAATGAGCAGTTCTTC.

This clonotype was detected a few times. The rearrangement links TRBV12-3 or TRBV12-4 to TRBJ2-7; no firm D call. The V and J ends lost 4 bases and 3 bases respectively, with 10 bases between them. CDR3 length: 13 residues. The CDR3 loop is CASSYQAGYEQYF. The CDR3 nucleotides are TGTGCCAGCAGTTATCAGGCAGGCTACGAGCAGTACTTC.

The chain uses TRBV5-1 and TRBJ1-4; D ambiguous. V lost 2 bases, J lost 5 bases, and 16 bases lay in between. CDR1 and CDR2 (germline): SGHRS, YFSETQ. The CDR3 loop spans 16 amino acids. CDR3 DNA sequence: TGCGCCAGCAGCTTTACACCGAGTTCCATGAATGAAAAACTGTTTTTT. Translation gives CASSFTPSSMNEKLFF.

This clonotype was counted between two and nine times. The genes are TRBV4-1 and TRBJ2-1; 10 bases agree with TRBD2. The CDR3 runs 17 residues. The V gene's germline CDR1 is MGHRA and CDR2 YSYEKL. The J segment lost 7 bases and the V segment lost 3 bases, leaving 12 bases of the junction unmatched. CDR3 sequence: CASSQPTAGGPGNEQFF. The CDR3 DNA reads as TGCGCCAGCAGCCAGCCGACAGCGGGGGGGCCAGGAAATGAGCAGTTCTTC.

The sample holds a few counts of this clonotype. This sequence joins TRBV12-3 or TRBV12-4 and TRBJ1-1; no firm D call. V was trimmed by 6 bases and J by 8 bases, leaving 10 bases between them. The CDR3 runs to 11 residues. CDR3 DNA sequence: TGTGCCAGCAGCCGAGACTTAGAAGCTTTCTTT. Its protein is CASSRDLEAFF.

CDR3 protein: CASSISGTIETQYF. The DNA of the CDR3 is TGTGCCAGCAGTATCTCCGGGACGATTGAGACCCAGTACTTC. The gene calls are TRBV6-5 and TRBJ2-5; D assignment may be TRBD1 or TRBD2 (5 bases each). V lost 5 bases, J lost 5 bases, and 15 bases lay in between. The CDR3 spans 14 residues. CDR1 MNHEY and CDR2 SVGAGI come from the germline V gene.